This TCR beta chain was retrieved from a study of cytomegalovirus exposure and HLA in healthy donors. Study-wide background: The platform used for the 110 or so validation repertoires matched that of the 650 to 750 first-cohort repertoires, a later analysis reported. Overall study findings and caveats: Confirmation in vitro established that a few CMV-associated chains were specific for CMV antigens.

Trimming stripped 1 base from V and 2 bases from J, with 4 bases between. CDR3 length: 13 residues. Germline CDR1 is SGHKS and CDR2 is YYEKEE (reference sequence). On this clone itself: Its matching antigen is unknown.

Donors came from a validation cohort of 95 to 150 subjects, distinct from the first 666-subject cohort. Assay used: immunoSEQ multiplex PCR; TCRdb lists only in-frame clones, some missing. Among under 140,000 clones listed, approximately 90% were seen once. The chain couples TRBV5-5 to TRBJ2-1; D ambiguous. Source material: PBMCs. This sequence originates from a woman in her twenties or thirties in good health and CMV-seropositive. CDR3 residues: CASSLWPYNEQFF. CDR3 in DNA: TGTGCCAGCAGCTTGTGGCCCTACAATGAGCAGTTCTTC. Full variable domain (missing parts from reference TRBV5-5 and TRBJ2-1): DAGVTQSPTHLIKTRGQQVTLRCSPISGHKSVSWYQQVLGQGPQFIFQYYEKEERGRGNFPDRFSARQFPNYSSELNVNALLLGDSALYLCASSLWPYNEQFFGPGTRLTVL.